This T cell receptor beta chain is from a study of CD8 T cells in ankylosing spondylitis (dated by TCRdb to 2016 to 2017). General notes on the study: The study set out to find disease-linked TCR variants by profiling T cell receptor beta repertoires in ankylosing spondylitis patients and healthy donors. The full study cohort comprised about 25 ankylosing spondylitis patients and approximately 100 healthy donors. Peripheral blood samples were taken, and synovial fluid was additionally collected from ankylosing spondylitis patients. Overall results and qualifications from the work: The disease-linked clones were reported as significantly enriched in matched synovial fluid samples from ankylosing spondylitis patients. Blood from ankylosing spondylitis patients appeared to be characterized by a TCR beta motif made up of several highly homologous amino acid variants. Some TCR beta motif variants had previously been reported in synovial fluid and blood of reactive arthritis patients, which suggested common disease-initiation mechanisms. The disease-linked clones showed a CD8+ phenotype and occurred at relatively low frequencies in peripheral blood.

The run used an Illumina HiSeq 2500. Quantitative 5'-RACE with molecular barcodes was used to prepare TCR beta libraries. As for how the authors treated the data: A new computational method based on a probabilistic model of VDJ rearrangement was used to identify disease-linked TCR variants. TCRdb took the public reads, trimmed them with fastp at Q25, ran MiXCR for clone calling and kept in-frame beta chains. Records with the same CDR3 protein are collapsed into one entry carrying the most frequent genes and DNA. The V and J calls follow TCRdb's processing rather than the paper's. This sample lists a few hundred thousand distinct CDR3 sequences; roughly a tenth were detected once. Under 25% of the sample is taken by the ten largest. This clonotype was detected a few times. Its antigen remains unidentified. No base qualities exist here, and no much larger clone lies one base off it. Via the germline V gene (reference sequence), CDR1 is DFQATT and CDR2 SNEGSKA. Cut back by 3 bases and 3 bases, the V and J ends lie 15 bases apart. The cysteine opens and the phenylalanine closes a CDR3 of 14 amino acids. The sequence is cut down to CDR3 DNA, 42 bases in frame from base 1.

This TCR derives from a male donor with ankylosing spondylitis or in good health (not recorded which). In this chain, TRBV20-1 is recombined with TRBJ2-7; TRBD1 is a weak D gene call, 6 bases matching. Sequenced material: blood, either unsorted or a sorted T cell fraction (not recorded which). In nucleotide form, the sequence is TGCAGTGCTAGGGCCCCGAGAGGGGGCTACGAGCAGTACTTC. Its product reads: CSARAPRGGYEQYF.